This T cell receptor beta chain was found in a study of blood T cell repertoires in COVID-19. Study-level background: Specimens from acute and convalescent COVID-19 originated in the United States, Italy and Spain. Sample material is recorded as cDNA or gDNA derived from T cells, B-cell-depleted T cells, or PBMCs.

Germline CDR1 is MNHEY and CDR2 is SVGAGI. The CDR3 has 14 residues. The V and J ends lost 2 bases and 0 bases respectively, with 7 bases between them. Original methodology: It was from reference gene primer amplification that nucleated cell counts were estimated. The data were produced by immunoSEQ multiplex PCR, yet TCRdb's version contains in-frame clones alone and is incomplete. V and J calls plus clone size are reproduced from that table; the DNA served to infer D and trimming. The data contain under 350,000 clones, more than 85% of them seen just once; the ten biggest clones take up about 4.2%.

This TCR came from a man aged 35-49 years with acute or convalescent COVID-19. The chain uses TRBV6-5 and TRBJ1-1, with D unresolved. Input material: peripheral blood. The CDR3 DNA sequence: TGTGCCAGCAGTTACCGCGGGATGAACACTGAAGCTTTCTTT. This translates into CASSYRGMNTEAFF.